This T cell receptor (beta chain) was identified in a study of CD8+ T cells in alopecia areata. Study outcomes and limitations: Clonality exceeded that of normal scalp in lesional scalp, most notably in alopecia totalis/universalis.

Remarks on this clone: Its antigen is unknown.

Investigators sorted PBMCs to obtain both CD4+ and CD8+ T cells. Sequencing templates came from extracted RNA that was reverse transcribed into cDNA. Using immunoSEQ multiplex PCR, the repertoire was profiled, and TCRdb retains in-frame clones only, with some absent. The table includes approximately 150,000 clones, roughly 58% detected once. Input material: CD8+ T cells sorted from blood. The source of this sequence is a human donor in good health.

CDR3 region: CASIVQGSDWDEQFF. CDR3 DNA: TGTGCCAGCATCGTCCAAGGGTCCGACTGGGATGAGCAGTTCTTC. The chain couples TRBV7-9 to TRBJ2-1; no firm D call. V was pared by 7 bases and J by 8 bases, with 21 bases between. The germline CDR1 and CDR2 sequences are SEHNR and FQNEAQ (reference sequence). The CDR3 runs to 15 residues.